These 32 T cell receptor beta chains originate from one sample sequenced in a study of cytomegalovirus exposure and HLA in healthy donors. Researchers ran the PCR with 60 Vbeta and 13 Jbeta primers. Profiled with immunoSEQ multiplex PCR; TCRdb holds only in-frame clones, not every one. The sample includes some 99,000 clones, around 77% of them seen just once. Material for sequencing was PBMCs. The origin of the receptors is a female donor in good health and CMV-seronegative.

This chain connects TRBV2 to TRBJ1-5; TRBD1 matches 8 bases. Looked up from germline, CDR1 is SNHLY and CDR2 is FYNNEI. The CDR3 runs 15 residues. J was trimmed by 2 bases and V by 5 bases; bases with no gene match: 5. The CDR3 region has the DNA TGTGCCAGCAGTAAGGACAGGGTAGGCAATCAGCCCCAGCATTTT. Its translation: CASSKDRVGNQPQHF.

The chain links TRBV19 to TRBJ1-2; TRBD1 might be the D (5 bases). This CDR3 comprises 13 residues. Germline V CDR1 and CDR2: LNHDA, SQIVND (reference sequence). V dropped 5 bases and J dropped 3 bases, with 10 bases sitting between them. The CDR3 loop is CASSPQGDYGYTF. The CDR3 bases are TGTGCCAGTAGTCCCCAGGGCGACTATGGCTACACCTTC.

Details on this clone: This CDR3 is also generated by other DNA sequences in the sample. The chain carries TRBV5-1 and TRBJ2-5; 12 bases map to TRBD2. The CDR3 runs 17 residues. The V and J ends lost 0 bases and 5 bases, in that order; junction bases with no gene match: 8. Germline CDR1 is SGHRS and CDR2 is YFSETQ. CDR3 in DNA: TGCGCCAGCAGCTTGGCCAGCGCTAGCGGGGGGGCCGAGACCCAGTACTTC. Translation: CASSLASASGGAETQYF.

This clone was observed once. V gene TRBV9 combines with J gene TRBJ2-3; possibly TRBD1 for D (6 bases). The CDR3 is 14 residues long. V lost 6 bases and J lost 4, with 15 bases in between. The V gene's germline CDR1 is SGDLS and CDR2 YYNGEE. The CDR3 DNA reads TGTGCCAGCACCCCGAGGGGGTATTCAGATACGCAGTATTTT. Residues: CASTPRGYSDTQYF.

This rearrangement joins TRBV11-2 to TRBJ2-1; 10 nucleotides match TRBD2. The germline V gene encodes CDR1 SGHAT and CDR2 FQNNGV. The CDR3 has 16 residues. Unmatched junction bases numbered 7, after V lost 5 bases and J lost 3 bases. The CDR3 sequence is CASSPPSSGGYNEQFF. CDR3 DNA: TGTGCCAGCAGCCCGCCCTCTAGCGGGGGCTACAATGAGCAGTTCTTC.

CDR3 sequence reads: CASEAGGKPTQYF. The CDR3 coding sequence is TGTGCCAGCGAAGCGGGAGGGAAGCCTACGCAGTATTTT. The chain is built from TRBV28 and TRBJ2-3; 10 bases agree with TRBD2. Germline V gene lookup returns CDR1 MDHEN and CDR2 SYDVKM. The CDR3 consists of 13 residues. V was clipped by 8 bases and J by 8 bases; unmatched bases: 7.

The CDR3: CASSSSGGETQYF. The CDR3, as DNA: TGCGCCAGCAGCTCATCCGGGGGGGAGACCCAGTACTTC. The chain uses TRBV5-1 and TRBJ2-5, with 7 bases matching TRBD2. CDR1 and CDR2 from the germline V gene are SGHRS and YFSETQ. V was pared by 3 bases and J by 5 bases, with 4 bases of the junction left unmatched. This CDR3 has 13 residues.

This rearrangement joins TRBV7-9 to TRBJ2-7, with D possibly TRBD1 on 6 matching bases. This CDR3 comprises 13 residues. Germline V lookup: CDR1 SEHNR, CDR2 FQNEAQ (reference sequence). Trimming pared 5 bases from V and 3 bases from J, leaving 11 bases between. The CDR3 bases are TGTGCCAGCAGCCCGGGACACCTCTACGAGCAGTACTTC. This translates into CASSPGHLYEQYF.

This sequence joins TRBV11-2 and TRBJ2-7; TRBD1 matches 9 bases. This CDR3 is built from 14 residues. CDR1 and CDR2 from the germline V gene are SGHAT and FQNNGV. J was trimmed by 0 bases and V by 4 bases; bases with no gene match: 1. Written as DNA, the CDR3 is TGTGCCAGCAGCTCGGGACAGGGCTCCTACGAGCAGTACTTC. Its translation is CASSSGQGSYEQYF.

This clone was seen once. The chain links TRBV19 to TRBJ2-2, with 11 nucleotides matching TRBD2. Trimming cost V 9 bases and J 3 bases; bases outside gene matches: 9. CDR3 size: 16 residues. CDR1 and CDR2 (germline): LNHDA, SQIVND (reference sequence). The CDR3: CASGAPSGRYTGELFF. CDR3 DNA: TGTGCCAGCGGGGCCCCTAGCGGGAGGTACACCGGGGAGCTGTTTTTT.

The CDR3 region has the DNA TGTGCCTGGACTAGGGACAGCTCTGGAAACACCATATATTTT. Translating gives CAWTRDSSGNTIYF. The V call is TRBV30, the J call TRBJ1-3, with 7 bases matching TRBD1. The germline V gene has CDR1 GTSNPN and CDR2 SVGIG (reference sequence). The CDR3 runs 14 residues. The trim removed 4 bases at V and 0 bases at J, leaving 3 bases unmatched.

CDR3: CASSTPVDRVADTQYF. In DNA form, the CDR3 reads TGTGCCAGTAGTACGCCCGTCGACAGGGTGGCAGATACGCAGTATTTT. The chain joins TRBV19 to TRBJ2-3, with TRBD1 matching 7 bases. CDR1 is LNHDA and CDR2 is SQIVND in the germline V gene (reference sequence). J was trimmed by 4 bases and V by 4 bases; bases with no gene match: 11. This CDR3 spans 16 amino acids.

The J gene is TRBJ1-6, the V gene TRBV4-1; D perhaps matches TRBD1 (5 bases). V was clipped by 0 bases and J by 7 bases, with 7 bases between them. Looked up from germline, CDR1 is MGHRA and CDR2 is YSYEKL. The CDR3 consists of 14 residues. In nucleotides, the CDR3 is TGCGCCAGCAGCCAAGAGGCAGGGAATTCACCCCTCCACTTT. Translation gives CASSQEAGNSPLHF.

CDR3: CASSLPRANSPLHF. The CDR3 region has the DNA TGTGCCAGCAGTTTACCGAGGGCGAATTCACCCCTCCACTTT. The chain has TRBV6-6 and TRBJ1-6; D gene ambiguous. V was cut by 4 bases and J by 7 bases, with 11 bases left in between. CDR3 length: 14 residues. From germline, CDR1 is MNHNY and CDR2 SVGAGI (reference sequence).

The rearrangement uses TRBV2 and TRBJ2-3; TRBD2 aligns across 10 bases. With V trimmed by 9 bases and J by 4 bases, 16 bases remained unmatched. The length of the CDR3 is 17 residues. Germline CDR1 SNHLY, CDR2 FYNNEI. The CDR3: CARGSGGADPRADTQYF. In DNA form, the CDR3 reads TGTGCCAGGGGGAGCGGGGGGGCCGACCCCCGCGCAGATACGCAGTATTTT.

The chain employs TRBV10-3 and TRBJ2-5, with a possible D match to TRBD1 (5 bases). CDR1 is ENHRY, CDR2 SYGVKD, per germline. Trimming pared 3 bases from V and 5 bases from J, leaving 16 bases between. CDR3 size: 15 residues. DNA for the CDR3: TGTGCCATCAGTGAATCACAGTGGGGCGAGGAGACCCAGTACTTC. Protein product: CAISESQWGEETQYF.

V and J are TRBV7-2 and TRBJ2-1; D not resolved. This CDR3 spans 14 amino acids. The V gene lost 5 bases and the J gene lost 3 bases, with 11 bases spanning the gap. Germline loops: CDR1 SGHTA, CDR2 FQGNSA. CDR3 DNA: TGTGCCAGCAGCCGTCCGTCGGGCTACAATGAGCAGTTCTTC. Its protein is CASSRPSGYNEQFF. Full variable domain (missing parts from reference TRBV7-2 and TRBJ2-1): GAGVSQSPSNKVTEKGKDVELRCDPISGHTALYWYRQSLGQGLEFLIYFQGNSAPDKSGLPSDRFSAERTGGSVSTLTIQRTQQEDSAVYLCASSRPSGYNEQFFGPGTRLTVL.

The V gene is TRBV4-3, the J gene TRBJ2-4; no clear D. V gave up 1 base and J gave up 7 bases, with 11 bases separating them. There are 14 residues in the CDR3. Germline CDR1 is LGHNA and CDR2 is YSLEER. CDR3: CASSQAGFRNIQYF. In nucleotides, the CDR3 is TGCGCCAGCAGCCAAGCAGGCTTCCGGAACATTCAGTACTTC.

The J gene is TRBJ2-1, the V gene TRBV7-3; 8 positions agree with TRBD2. The CDR3 runs 16 residues. Germline V gene data show CDR1 as SGHTA and CDR2 as FQGTGA. V lost 5 bases to trimming and J lost 4 bases; unmatched junction nucleotides: 10. The CDR3 spells CASSRGASGPYNEQFF. For the CDR3, the DNA is TGTGCCAGCAGCCGGGGGGCTAGCGGGCCTTACAATGAGCAGTTCTTC.

This clone occurred once. The V and J genes are TRBV6-5 and TRBJ1-2; 10 nucleotides match TRBD1. The CDR3 length is 13 residues. Germline lookup yields CDR1 MNHEY and CDR2 SVGAGI. The junction had 5 bases not matched to a gene; V was cut back by 5 bases and J by 8 bases. The CDR3 region is CASSIGTGVGYTF. As DNA, the CDR3 is TGTGCCAGCAGTATTGGGACAGGGGTAGGCTACACCTTC.

The chain uses TRBV7-9 and TRBJ2-1; unclear D gene. This CDR3 comprises 16 residues. V lost 0 bases and J lost 8, with 17 bases in between. CDR1 and CDR2 (germline): SEHNR, FQNEAQ (reference sequence). CDR3 loop: CASSLAGTHPADEQFF. DNA for the CDR3: TGTGCCAGCAGCTTAGCAGGAACTCACCCTGCGGATGAGCAGTTCTTC.

Note on this clone: The junction shows a germline mismatch at one end, possibly a read error. Different DNA sequences within this sample yield the same CDR3. This chain connects TRBV5-8 to TRBJ1-1; TRBD1 matches at 8 bases. This CDR3 has 15 residues. Germline loops: CDR1 SGHTS, CDR2 YDEGEE. CDR3 region: CASSSGTGRYTEAFF. The DNA of the CDR3 is TGTGCCAGCAGCTCGGGGACAGGAAGATACACCGAAGCTTTCTTT.

This chain uses TRBV30 with TRBJ2-2, with D unclear. The CDR3 is made up of 12 amino acids. Germline V lookup: CDR1 GTSNPN, CDR2 SVGIG (reference sequence). V lost 0 bases to trimming and J lost 6 bases, with 5 bases between them. CDR3 protein: CAWSVLAGELFF. The CDR3 DNA reads TGTGCCTGGAGTGTACTGGCCGGGGAGCTGTTTTTT.

The chain carries TRBV4-1 and TRBJ2-5; D remains unclear. Trimming left V 4 bases short and J 4 bases short, with 16 bases between. Germline CDR1 is MGHRA and CDR2 is YSYEKL. The CDR3 runs 15 residues. CDR3 protein: CASSRREVPSETQYF. The CDR3 nucleotides read TGCGCCAGCAGCCGAAGAGAGGTCCCGTCAGAGACCCAGTACTTC.

The chain couples TRBV28 to TRBJ1-2; D uncertain. The V and J ends lost 3 bases and 7 bases respectively, with 9 bases between them. The germline V gene has CDR1 MDHEN and CDR2 SYDVKM. The CDR3 is 12 amino acids. The CDR3 DNA reads TGTGCCAGCAGTTTGAGTGAGGGTGGCTACACCTTC. Amino acid sequence: CASSLSEGGYTF.

The chain combines TRBV5-1 with TRBJ2-3; the match to TRBD1 covers 9 bases. CDR1 and CDR2 (germline): SGHRS, YFSETQ. The trim removed 3 bases at V and 1 base at J, leaving 6 bases unmatched. There are 16 residues in the CDR3. DNA for the CDR3: TGCGCCAGCAGCTCGCACAGGGGGCTCGGCACAGATACGCAGTATTTT. Encoded protein: CASSSHRGLGTDTQYF.

The chain employs TRBV14 and TRBJ2-7; 7 nucleotides align to TRBD2. The CDR3 is 17 residues long. The ends lost 4 bases at V and 0 bases at J; junction bases unmatched: 12. Germline CDR1 is SGHDN and CDR2 is FVKESK. CDR3 in DNA: TGTGCCAGCAGCCGAAATTATCAGCGGGGTAGCTCCTACGAGCAGTACTTC. Residues: CASSRNYQRGSSYEQYF.

This clone was observed a few times. The chain joins TRBV7-6 to TRBJ1-1, with D perhaps matching TRBD1 (6 bases). V shed 1 base and J shed 5 bases, with 20 bases lying between them. The CDR3 loop spans 17 amino acids. Germline-derived CDR1 and CDR2 are SGHVS and FNYEAQ. The chain's CDR3 is CASSLGYRGEGDTEAFF. CDR3 DNA: TGTGCCAGCAGCTTAGGGTACAGAGGCGAGGGGGATACTGAAGCTTTCTTT. The complete variable domain, with remaining parts taken from reference TRBV7-6 and TRBJ1-1, reads GAGVSQSPRYKVTKRGQDVALRCDPISGHVSLYWYRQALGQGPEFLTYFNYEAQQDKSGLPNDRFSAERPEGSISTLTIQRTEQRDSAMYRCASSLGYRGEGDTEAFFGQGTRLTVV.

The rearrangement uses TRBV5-4 and TRBJ2-3, with D possibly TRBD2 on 6 matching bases. This CDR3 comprises 17 residues. The germline V gene has CDR1 SGHNT and CDR2 YYREEE (reference sequence). The ends were cut back, 0 bases at V and 6 bases at J, with 20 bases in the middle. The CDR3 spells CASSLAAGRLRVDTQYF. DNA of the CDR3: TGTGCCAGCAGCTTGGCCGCAGGGAGGTTGAGGGTGGATACGCAGTATTTT.

The gene calls are TRBV4-2 and TRBJ2-2, with 10 bases matching TRBD2. CDR1 and CDR2 from the germline V gene are LGHNA and YNFKEQ. This CDR3 comprises 16 residues. V trimming: 2 bases; J trimming: 7 bases; junction bases outside the gene matches: 7. CDR3: CASSQQSGRAGGELFF. Written as DNA, the CDR3 is TGTGCCAGCAGCCAACAGAGCGGGAGGGCCGGCGGGGAGCTGTTTTTT.

The V call is TRBV27, the J call TRBJ1-1; D gene uncertain. Germline V gene lookup returns CDR1 MNHEY and CDR2 SMNVEV (reference sequence). The CDR3 has 15 residues. Between the trimmed V and J ends, which lost 0 bases and 0 bases, there was a span of 8 bases. The CDR3 DNA follows: TGTGCCAGCAGTTTATCAGCGGTTATGAACACTGAAGCTTTCTTT. Translated: CASSLSAVMNTEAFF.

The chain has TRBV7-9 and TRBJ2-7; maybe TRBD1 (5 bases). CDR1 and CDR2 from the germline V gene are SEHNR and FQNEAQ (reference sequence). Deletions cut 1 base from V and 2 bases from J, with 21 bases between. CDR3 size: 18 residues. Here the CDR3 reads CASSLGVVDTTGAYEQYF. The DNA of the CDR3 is TGTGCCAGCAGCTTAGGGGTTGTAGACACCACAGGAGCCTACGAGCAGTACTTC.